The rows below give T cell receptor beta chains drawn from one sample of a study of vaccination and CD4 T cells after COVID-19. These TCRs' antigens remain unknown. TCRdb independently ran MiXCR on the PCR reads; one entry per CDR3 protein. This sample has around 16,000 distinct CDR3 sequences; about 40% occur once, and the top ten carry approximately 4%. Sequencing was performed on CD4+ T cells from blood, cultured in vitro. The receptors originated from a human donor who had recovered from COVID-19. CDR3s include the opening cysteine and the closing phenylalanine or tryptophan. Fields, in order: J gene, D gene, V gene, clone size, CDR3 protein, CDR3 DNA. The D gene is left open where the match is weak. Size tells how often a clone was seen (once, few, many) or the class of an expanded clone, and some rows leave it out.

J: TRBJ2-7
D: NA
V: TRBV7-4
size: NA
CDR3: CAGFGDEQYF
DNA: TGTGCCGGGTTTGGGGACGAGCAGTACTTC

J: TRBJ2-1
D: TRBD2
V: TRBV11-3
size: NA
CDR3: CASSDWREQYNEQFF
DNA: TGTGCCAGCAGCGACTGGCGGGAGCAATACAATGAGCAGTTCTTC

J: TRBJ2-1
D: NA
V: TRBV6-2/TRBV6-3
size: few
CDR3: CASSYSSSYNEQFF
DNA: TGTGCCAGCAGTTACAGCAGCTCCTACAATGAGCAGTTCTTC

J: TRBJ2-7
D: TRBD2
V: TRBV7-6
size: NA
CDR3: CASSFGLAGGMQYEQYF
DNA: TGTGCCAGCAGCTTCGGACTAGCGGGAGGGATGCAATACGAGCAGTACTTC

J: TRBJ2-7
D: TRBD1
V: TRBV12-3/TRBV12-4
size: NA
CDR3: CASSFAQGYEQYF
DNA: TGTGCCAGCAGTTTCGCACAGGGGTACGAGCAGTACTTC

J: TRBJ2-5
D: NA
V: TRBV5-4
size: NA
CDR3: CASSKVGQETQYF
DNA: TGTGCCAGCAGCAAAGTCGGGCAAGAGACCCAGTACTTC

J: TRBJ2-1
D: NA
V: TRBV29-1
size: few
CDR3: CSVEDFRDSNNEQFF
DNA: TGCAGCGTTGAAGATTTTCGGGATTCGAACAATGAGCAGTTCTTC

J: TRBJ2-1
D: TRBD2
V: TRBV7-6
size: NA
CDR3: CASSLREVNNEQFF
DNA: TGTGCCAGCAGCCTCCGGGAGGTAAACAATGAGCAGTTCTTC

J: TRBJ2-5
D: NA
V: TRBV12-3/TRBV12-4
size: few
CDR3: CASSFNLGETQYF
DNA: TGTGCCAGCAGTTTCAATTTGGGAGAGACCCAGTACTTC

J: TRBJ2-5
D: TRBD2
V: TRBV30
size: NA
CDR3: CAWSRGLAGGETQYF
DNA: TGTGCCTGGAGTAGGGGACTAGCGGGAGGAGAGACCCAGTACTTC

J: TRBJ2-5
D: TRBD2
V: TRBV19
size: NA
CDR3: CATQPTGGSLTQETQYF
DNA: TGTGCCACCCAGCCAACGGGGGGTAGCTTAACTCAAGAGACCCAGTACTTC

J: TRBJ2-1
D: NA
V: TRBV12-3/TRBV12-4
size: NA
CDR3: CASSFGGQGPNEQFF
DNA: TGTGCCAGCAGTTTCGGGGGGCAGGGGCCCAATGAGCAGTTCTTC

J: TRBJ1-2
D: NA
V: TRBV6-5
size: NA
CDR3: CASSYSGARALSGYTF
DNA: TGTGCCAGCAGTTACTCGGGAGCCCGGGCCCTATCCGGCTACACCTTC

J: TRBJ2-3
D: TRBD2
V: TRBV6-1
size: NA
CDR3: CASSHPGLAPDTQYF
DNA: TGTGCCAGCAGTCACCCGGGACTAGCTCCCGATACGCAGTATTTT

J: TRBJ2-7
D: TRBD2
V: TRBV19
size: NA
CDR3: CASTPRGEGFSSYEQYF
DNA: TGTGCCAGTACCCCTCGGGGGGAGGGCTTTTCCTCCTACGAGCAGTACTTC

J: TRBJ1-5
D: TRBD1
V: TRBV6-2/TRBV6-3
size: few
CDR3: CASRQGWSNQPQHF
DNA: TGTGCCAGCCGACAGGGGTGGAGCAATCAGCCCCAGCATTTT

J: TRBJ1-6
D: NA
V: TRBV6-1
size: few
CDR3: CASLGTLTYNSPLHF
DNA: TGTGCCAGCCTCGGGACGTTAACATATAATTCACCCCTCCACTTT

J: TRBJ2-3
D: TRBD2
V: TRBV11-3
size: few
CDR3: CASSSSGETSGGGADTQYF
DNA: TGTGCCAGCAGCTCTAGCGGTGAGACTAGCGGTGGTGGCGCAGATACGCAGTATTTT

J: TRBJ1-1
D: NA
V: TRBV11-3
size: NA
CDR3: CASSSGGGTEAFF
DNA: TGTGCCAGCAGCTCCGGAGGGGGGACTGAAGCTTTCTTT

J: TRBJ2-1
D: NA
V: TRBV5-4
size: few
CDR3: CASSFTPDNEQFF
DNA: TGTGCCAGCAGCTTCACTCCAGACAATGAGCAGTTCTTC

J: TRBJ1-5
D: NA
V: TRBV20-1
size: NA
CDR3: CSAREGSYSNQPQHF
DNA: TGCAGTGCTAGAGAAGGGAGCTATAGCAATCAGCCCCAGCATTTT

J: TRBJ2-3
D: TRBD2
V: TRBV7-8
size: NA
CDR3: CASSKNLAGAADTQYF
DNA: TGTGCCAGCAGCAAGAACCTAGCGGGAGCAGCAGATACGCAGTATTTT

J: TRBJ1-6
D: TRBD1
V: TRBV30
size: NA
CDR3: CAWSAGQGINSPLHF
DNA: TGTGCCTGGAGTGCGGGACAGGGGATAAATTCACCCCTCCACTTT

J: TRBJ2-7
D: NA
V: TRBV23-1
size: once
CDR3: CASSQWGEYRFITYEQYF
DNA: TGCGCCAGCAGTCAATGGGGGGAGTATAGATTTATAACCTACGAGCAGTACTTC

J: TRBJ2-5
D: TRBD2
V: TRBV20-1
size: NA
CDR3: CSARARAGEPGETQYF
DNA: TGCAGTGCTAGGGCCCGAGCGGGAGAGCCCGGGGAGACCCAGTACTTC

J: TRBJ1-2
D: NA
V: TRBV27
size: NA
CDR3: CASSLDSGTATNYGYTF
DNA: TGTGCCAGCAGTCTGGATTCCGGGACGGCGACTAACTATGGCTACACCTTC

J: TRBJ2-1
D: NA
V: TRBV20-1
size: NA
CDR3: CSARKGGGTYNEQFF
DNA: TGCAGTGCTAGAAAGGGCGGAGGCACCTACAATGAGCAGTTCTTC

J: TRBJ1-4
D: NA
V: TRBV20-1
size: few
CDR3: CSASDGGATNEKLFF
DNA: TGCAGTGCTAGTGACGGGGGGGCAACTAATGAAAAACTGTTTTTT

J: TRBJ2-1
D: TRBD2
V: TRBV10-3
size: few
CDR3: CAIGTSGTNEQFF
DNA: TGTGCCATCGGGACTAGCGGGACCAATGAGCAGTTCTTC

J: TRBJ2-1
D: NA
V: TRBV20-1
size: NA
CDR3: CSAIDTTNEQFF
DNA: TGCAGTGCTATAGACACTACTAATGAGCAGTTCTTC

J: TRBJ2-3
D: TRBD2
V: TRBV10-3
size: NA
CDR3: CAISGPSGSSDTQYF
DNA: TGTGCCATCAGTGGTCCTAGCGGGAGTTCTGATACGCAGTATTTT

J: TRBJ2-7
D: NA
V: TRBV5-1
size: NA
CDR3: CASSLGGQSYEQYF
DNA: TGCGCCAGCAGCTTGGGAGGACAGTCCTACGAGCAGTACTTC

J: TRBJ2-5
D: TRBD2
V: TRBV6-1
size: once
CDR3: CAISTSTETQYF
DNA: TGTGCCATATCGACTAGCACAGAGACCCAGTACTTC

J: TRBJ1-1
D: NA
V: TRBV5-1
size: NA
CDR3: CASSLDPGPNTEAFF
DNA: TGCGCCAGCAGCTTAGATCCGGGACCTAACACTGAAGCTTTCTTT

J: TRBJ1-2
D: NA
V: TRBV28
size: NA
CDR3: CASSRPPENLYGYTF
DNA: TGTGCCAGCAGCCGCCCTCCCGAGAATCTCTATGGCTACACCTTC

J: TRBJ2-1
D: TRBD2
V: TRBV5-1
size: NA
CDR3: CASSLKSLSRGSEQFF
DNA: TGCGCCAGCAGCTTAAAGTCATTAAGTCGCGGGAGTGAGCAGTTCTTC

J: TRBJ2-5
D: NA
V: TRBV7-9
size: NA
CDR3: CASSLGRVVQETQYF
DNA: TGTGCCAGCAGCTTAGGACGCGTGGTACAAGAGACCCAGTACTTC

J: TRBJ2-3
D: TRBD2
V: TRBV6-2/TRBV6-3
size: NA
CDR3: CASSYVAGGRTQYF
DNA: TGTGCCAGCAGTTACGTAGCGGGAGGGCGGACGCAGTATTTT

J: TRBJ2-2
D: TRBD1
V: TRBV6-1
size: few
CDR3: CASSEALIGGANTGELFF
DNA: TGTGCCAGCAGTGAAGCGCTTATAGGGGGCGCGAACACCGGGGAGCTGTTTTTT

J: TRBJ2-1
D: TRBD2
V: TRBV24-1
size: few
CDR3: CATSDPRETYNEQFF
DNA: TGTGCCACCAGTGATCCGCGGGAGACTTACAATGAGCAGTTCTTC

J: TRBJ1-1
D: TRBD1
V: TRBV6-1
size: NA
CDR3: CASSVGQGLRAFF
DNA: TGTGCCAGCAGCGTAGGACAGGGCCTGAGAGCTTTCTTT

J: TRBJ2-4
D: NA
V: TRBV2
size: NA
CDR3: CASLPGQGNIQYF
DNA: TGTGCCAGCCTGCCGGGACAAGGAAACATTCAGTACTTC

J: TRBJ1-2
D: NA
V: TRBV19
size: NA
CDR3: CASSVYYGYTF
DNA: TGTGCCAGTAGTGTATATTATGGCTACACCTTC

J: TRBJ1-5
D: NA
V: TRBV2
size: NA
CDR3: CASNEPKAGNQPQHF
DNA: TGTGCCAGCAACGAGCCCAAGGCAGGCAATCAGCCCCAGCATTTT

J: TRBJ2-7
D: TRBD1
V: TRBV7-2
size: few
CDR3: CASSAGRDRGRDEQYF
DNA: TGTGCCAGCAGCGCCGGGCGGGACAGGGGAAGGGACGAGCAGTACTTC

J: TRBJ2-5
D: TRBD2
V: TRBV27
size: few
CDR3: CASSSSGLPQETQYF
DNA: TGTGCCAGCAGCTCCTCGGGACTACCCCAGGAGACCCAGTACTTC

J: TRBJ1-3
D: NA
V: TRBV7-2
size: NA
CDR3: CASSFRQRNTIYF
DNA: TGTGCCAGCAGCTTCCGTCAGAGAAACACCATATATTTT

J: TRBJ1-1
D: NA
V: TRBV7-9
size: few
CDR3: CASSWSRDTNTEAFF
DNA: TGTGCCAGCAGCTGGTCCCGGGACACGAACACTGAAGCTTTCTTT

J: TRBJ2-1
D: NA
V: TRBV12-3/TRBV12-4
size: NA
CDR3: CASSLGYNEQFF
DNA: TGTGCCAGCAGTTTAGGGTACAATGAGCAGTTCTTC

J: TRBJ1-1
D: NA
V: TRBV20-1
size: NA
CDR3: CSAREGHEDTEAFF
DNA: TGCAGTGCTAGAGAGGGGCATGAGGACACTGAAGCTTTCTTT

J: TRBJ2-7
D: NA
V: TRBV20-1
size: few
CDR3: CSARDPDRYEQYF
DNA: TGCAGTGCTAGGGACCCGGACAGATACGAGCAGTACTTC

J: TRBJ2-1
D: NA
V: TRBV20-1
size: NA
CDR3: CSARDYNEQFF
DNA: TGCAGTGCTAGAGATTACAATGAGCAGTTCTTC

J: TRBJ2-3
D: NA
V: TRBV6-1
size: NA
CDR3: CASSDGYSTDTQYF
DNA: TGTGCCAGCAGCGACGGATACAGCACAGATACGCAGTATTTT

J: TRBJ2-3
D: NA
V: TRBV10-1
size: few
CDR3: CASCGGTDTQYF
DNA: TGCGCCAGCTGCGGCGGCACAGATACGCAGTATTTT